The 16 T cell receptor beta chains below all came from one sample that was sequenced in a study of blood T cells in healthy people across ages. Then a second PCR, running about 6 to 11 cycles, was carried out with a sample-barcoded 5' primer and a J-beta primer mix. TCRdb re-derived calls from the 5' RACE reads in MiXCR, one entry per CDR3 protein. The sample includes over 1,500,000 distinct CDR3 sequences, about 39% seen only once; the top ten take under 25%. Sequencing was performed on blood. The source is a human donor in good health.

The chain links TRBV6-2 or TRBV6-3 to TRBJ1-1; 8 positions match TRBD1. J lost 13 bases, V lost 0 bases, and 10 bases had no gene match. CDR1 is MNHEY and CDR2 is SVGEGT in the germline V gene. This CDR3 is built from 14 residues. The CDR3 DNA is TGTGCCAGCAGTTACTCACAGGACAGGGTGCGTGGTTTCTTT. This encodes CASSYSQDRVRGFF.

This chain connects TRBV5-1 to TRBJ2-5; 7 bases are shared with TRBD1. V lost 4 bases and J lost 7; bases outside the gene matches: 10. This CDR3 spans 14 amino acids. Germline V lookup: CDR1 SGHRS, CDR2 YFSETQ. The CDR3 sequence: CASSTGQSDWTQYF. CDR3 in DNA: TGCGCCAGCAGCACGGGACAGTCTGATTGGACCCAGTACTTC.

The rearrangement joins TRBV7-2 to TRBJ1-6; TRBD1 is a possible D gene (6 bases). In germline, CDR1 is SGHTA, CDR2 FQGNSA. The CDR3 contains 15 residues. With 5 bases removed from V and 7 bases from J, the gap between germline ends came to 15 bases. Here the CDR3 DNA reads TGTGCCAGCAGCCCCCGACAGGAGCTAAATTCACCCCTCCACTTT. It specifies CASSPRQELNSPLHF.

The rearrangement uses TRBV11-2 and TRBJ2-1; TRBD1 is a possible D gene (6 bases). The CDR3 has 14 amino acids. Germline CDR1 and CDR2: SGHAT and FQNNGV. V lost 1 base, J lost 8 bases, and 12 bases lay in between. CDR3 in amino acids: CASSLGRRTDEQFF. The CDR3 bases are TGTGCCAGCAGCTTAGGGCGGCGGACAGATGAGCAGTTCTTC.

The J gene is TRBJ1-2, the V gene TRBV11-2, with D hard to call. Trimming stripped 3 bases from V and 1 base from J, with 12 bases between. CDR1 is SGHAT, CDR2 FQNNGV, per germline. The CDR3 loop spans 15 amino acids. The CDR3 here is CASSFGRENNYGYTF. In DNA form, the CDR3 reads TGTGCCAGCAGCTTCGGTCGAGAAAATAACTATGGCTACACCTTC.

This clonotype was seen a handful of times. V is TRBV4-2 and J is TRBJ2-3, with 8 nucleotides matching TRBD1. In germline, CDR1 is LGHNA, CDR2 YNFKEQ. Losses at the gene ends were 0 bases for V and 6 bases for J; bases not matched to a gene: 8. CDR3 size: 16 residues. The CDR3 sequence: CASSQEGDRGYDTQYF. The CDR3 region has the DNA TGTGCCAGCAGCCAAGAAGGTGACAGGGGATACGATACGCAGTATTTT.

J is TRBJ2-1 and V is TRBV7-2; D could derive from TRBD1 or TRBD2 (7 bases each). The CDR3 runs 20 residues. CDR1 is SGHTA and CDR2 is FQGNSA in the germline V gene. V gave up 2 bases and J gave up 4 bases, with 27 bases separating them. Written as DNA, the CDR3 is TGTGCCAGCAGCTTAAGTCTGGGGAGGGGGCCGCCCGGAGTTTACAATGAGCAGTTCTTC. This codes for CASSLSLGRGPPGVYNEQFF. Variable domain in full (rest from reference TRBV7-2 and TRBJ2-1): GAGVSQSPSNKVTEKGKDVELRCDPISGHTALYWYRQSLGQGLEFLIYFQGNSAPDKSGLPSDRFSAERTGGSVSTLTIQRTQQEDSAVYLCASSLSLGRGPPGVYNEQFFGPGTRLTVL.

The chain has TRBV10-3 and TRBJ2-2, with D hard to call. CDR1 ENHRY and CDR2 SYGVKD come from the germline V gene. The CDR3 consists of 12 residues. Trimming removed 5 bases from V and 3 bases from J, with 4 bases in between. The CDR3 spells CAISHDTGELFF. The CDR3 DNA sequence: TGTGCCATCAGTCATGACACCGGGGAGCTGTTTTTT.

This clonotype was recorded a few times. As DNA, the CDR3 is TGTGCCAGCAGCTTGAATCTCCAGGTCGGTCAGCCCCAGCATTTT. It translates to CASSLNLQVGQPQHF. This chain joins TRBV5-5 and TRBJ1-5; D is ambiguous. With 1 base removed from V and 6 bases from J, the gap between germline ends came to 14 bases. Germline-derived CDR1 and CDR2 are SGHKS and YYEKEE (reference sequence). The CDR3 is made up of 15 amino acids.

This chain uses TRBV4-2 with TRBJ2-7; 8 nucleotides align to TRBD2. Trimming cost V 4 bases and J 3 bases; bases outside gene matches: 11. Looked up from germline, CDR1 is LGHNA and CDR2 is YNFKEQ. The CDR3 runs to 16 residues. The DNA for the CDR3 is TGTGCCAGCAGCCGGGAAGCGGGAGCGGGCTTCTACGAGCAGTACTTC. Translation: CASSREAGAGFYEQYF.

This chain links TRBV20-1 with TRBJ2-5; the match to TRBD2 covers 7 bases. The end of the DNA is better explained by TRBJ2-1, so the J call may be wrong. This CDR3 has 12 residues. CDR1 and CDR2 from the germline V gene are DFQATT and SNEGSKA (reference sequence). This chain's CDR3 is CSKRGNQETQFF. CDR3 coding DNA: TGCAGCAAGCGGGGAAACCAAGAGACCCAGTTCTTC.

There are a few counts of this clonotype. The chain recombines TRBV20-1 with TRBJ2-3, with 7 bases lining up with TRBD1. This CDR3 comprises 13 residues. Germline trimming cut 5 bases from V and 2 bases from J; bases unmatched to any gene: 4. Germline V lookup: CDR1 DFQATT, CDR2 SNEGSKA (reference sequence). The CDR3 bases are TGCAGTGCTTACAGGGGATTCACAGATACGCAGTATTTT. This sequence encodes CSAYRGFTDTQYF.

Only a few counts were recorded for this clonotype. The gene calls are TRBV28 and TRBJ1-2, with D possibly TRBD1 on 5 matching bases. Germline V CDR1 and CDR2: MDHEN, SYDVKM. The V end was cut by 1 base, the J end by 7 bases, with 10 bases between. There are 13 residues in the CDR3. In nucleotides, the CDR3 is TGTGCCAGCAGTTTATCGGCAGGGCGTGGCTACACCTTC. It codes for CASSLSAGRGYTF.

This chain connects TRBV9 to TRBJ2-7, with TRBD1 as a possible D gene (5 bases). The V gene's germline CDR1 is SGDLS and CDR2 YYNGEE. The V end lost 0 bases, the J end lost 6 bases, and 19 bases lay between the germline ends. The length of the CDR3 is 16 residues. In nucleotides, the CDR3 is TGTGCCAGCAGCGTAGCGCCGGGCCCAAAGGGGCGCGAGCAGTACTTC. This translates into CASSVAPGPKGREQYF.

Regarding this clonotype: One junction end does not reproduce the germline sequence, and a read error may be involved. The genes are TRBV27 and TRBJ2-1, with D possibly being TRBD2 (5 bases). The CDR3 is made up of 13 amino acids. Germline lookup yields CDR1 MNHEY and CDR2 SMNVEV (reference sequence). CDR3 bases: TGTGCCAGCAGTTCTAGCTCCTACAATGGGCAGTTCTTC. Protein product: CASSSSSYNGQFF.

This clonotype was recorded only once. Mismatch with germline at one junction end may stem from a read error. This chain uses TRBV7-3 with TRBJ2-3; D remains ambiguous. The germline V gene encodes CDR1 SGHTA and CDR2 FQGTGA. There are 13 residues in the CDR3. The CDR3 region is CASSFLSRDTQYF. The CDR3 nucleotides are TGTGCCAGCAGCTTTCTTAGCAGAGATACGCAGTATTTT.